This is a list of T cell receptor beta chains from one sample in a study of T cells in Graves' hyperthyroidism and ophthalmopathy. TCRdb recomputed calls from the multiplex PCR reads with MiXCR, one row per CDR3 protein. The profile shows 160,000 or so distinct CDR3 sequences, approximately 9% of them singletons. Material for sequencing was blood. The receptors stem from a young woman with Graves' hyperthyroidism that later progressed to Graves' ophthalmopathy. CDR3s leave out the opening cysteine and the closing phenylalanine or tryptophan. Fields, in order: V gene, J gene, CDR3 protein.

TRBV29-1	TRBJ2-1	SVGGWNEQF
TRBV20-1	TRBJ2-5	SAFTGNQETQY
TRBV3-1	TRBJ1-4	ASSLGGWEKLF
TRBV20-1	TRBJ2-1	SATPSSGEYNEQF
TRBV28	TRBJ1-6	ASSYSFPGQGSSPLH
TRBV12-3/TRBV12-4	TRBJ2-1	ASSHIVIGNNEQF
TRBV14	TRBJ2-7	ASSQEERAYEQY
TRBV11-2	TRBJ2-2	ASSLGRLDTGELF
TRBV28	TRBJ2-1	ASSPPGLAGTYNEQF
TRBV20-1	TRBJ1-6	SARGQGIFDSPLH
TRBV9	TRBJ1-5	ASSAGTGSNQPQH
TRBV18	TRBJ2-2	ASSPLSTRANTGELF
TRBV10-3	TRBJ1-6	AIRDNPENSPLH
TRBV28	TRBJ2-3	ASSTRTHSSTDTQY
TRBV20-1	TRBJ2-5	SASDPLAGTKETQY
TRBV29-1	TRBJ2-7	SVSLGTGLYEQY
TRBV6-1	TRBJ2-7	ASRGTGRVSYEQY
TRBV7-8	TRBJ2-3	ASSLKGTNRQY
TRBV6-1	TRBJ2-2	ASRTIVGTPNTGELF
TRBV19	TRBJ1-2	ASSIPRGLYGYT
TRBV2	TRBJ2-1	ASRDPSGEYNEQF
TRBV30	TRBJ2-6	AWTGDGANVLT
TRBV9	TRBJ1-2	ASSVGGGYGYT
TRBV9	TRBJ1-3	ASSADISSGNTIY
TRBV20-1	TRBJ2-5	SARDGASQRETQY
TRBV5-1	TRBJ2-1	ATSLGQGPHNEQF
TRBV6-1	TRBJ1-3	ASSEYRPSGNTIY